This T cell receptor (beta chain) was documented in a study of shared clonotypes between healthy human individuals. CDR1 is SGHRS and CDR2 is YFSETQ in the germline V gene. With V trimmed by 3 bases and J by 0 bases, 2 bases remained unmatched. CDR3 length: 15 amino acids. Deep-level assay runs were performed. Data came from immunoSEQ multiplex PCR; TCRdb stores just in-frame clones and leaves some out. The data contain about 2,200,000 clones, about 92% of them seen just once; the ten biggest clones take up 1.5% to 2%. A note on this clone: What it binds is unknown.

Terminally differentiated effector memory CD45RA+ cells were excluded from the naive CD8 cells, which were CD45RO-negative and positively selected for CCR7. Study-wide results and limits: Larger richness was generally estimated for naive than memory subsets. Incomplete sequencing of sorted subsets was indicated by rarefaction despite large depth.

The sample was naive CD8+ T cells from PBMCs. This TCR was sampled from a man aged 18 to 30 in good health. Some clones in this sample may be carry-over from other donors' samples. The rearrangement uses TRBV5-1 and TRBJ2-2; 7 bases are shared with TRBD1. This CDR3 is CASSYRGPNTGELFF. The CDR3, as DNA: TGCGCCAGCAGCTACAGGGGCCCGAACACCGGGGAGCTGTTTTTT.